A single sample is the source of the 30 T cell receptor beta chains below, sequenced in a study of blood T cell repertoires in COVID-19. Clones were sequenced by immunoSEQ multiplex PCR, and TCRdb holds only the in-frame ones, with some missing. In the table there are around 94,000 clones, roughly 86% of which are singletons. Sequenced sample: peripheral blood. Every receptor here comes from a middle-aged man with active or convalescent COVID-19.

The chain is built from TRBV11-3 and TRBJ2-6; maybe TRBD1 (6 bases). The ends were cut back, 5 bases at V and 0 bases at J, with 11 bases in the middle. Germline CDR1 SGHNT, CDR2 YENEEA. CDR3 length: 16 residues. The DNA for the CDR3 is TGTGCCAGCAGCATCACAGGGCTCTCTGGGGCCAACGTCCTGACTTTC. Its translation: CASSITGLSGANVLTF.

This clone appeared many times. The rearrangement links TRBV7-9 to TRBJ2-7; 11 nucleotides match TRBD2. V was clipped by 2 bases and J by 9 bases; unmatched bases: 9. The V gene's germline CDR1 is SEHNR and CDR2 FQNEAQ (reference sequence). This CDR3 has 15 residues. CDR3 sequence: CASSLQTSGAVGQYF. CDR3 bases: TGTGCCAGCAGCTTACAGACTAGCGGGGCAGTGGGGCAGTACTTC.

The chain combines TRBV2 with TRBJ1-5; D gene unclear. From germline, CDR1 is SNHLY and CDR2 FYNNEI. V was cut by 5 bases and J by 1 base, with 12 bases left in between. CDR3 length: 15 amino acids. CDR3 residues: CASSMRHLSNQPQHF. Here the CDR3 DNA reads TGTGCCAGCAGTATGCGACATCTCAGCAATCAGCCCCAGCATTTT. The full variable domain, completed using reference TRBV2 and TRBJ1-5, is EPEVTQTPSHQVTQMGQEVILRCVPISNHLYFYWYRQILGQKVEFLVSFYNNEISEKSEIFDDQFSVERPDGSNFTLKIRSTKLEDSAMYFCASSMRHLSNQPQHFGDGTRLSIL.

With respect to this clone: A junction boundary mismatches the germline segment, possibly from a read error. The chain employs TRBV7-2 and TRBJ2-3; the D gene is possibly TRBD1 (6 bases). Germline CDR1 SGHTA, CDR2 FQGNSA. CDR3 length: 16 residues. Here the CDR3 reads CASRLGGGGALGTQYF. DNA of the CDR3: TGTGCCAGCAGATTAGGTGGTGGGGGCGCATTAGGTACGCAGTATTTT.

Written as DNA, the CDR3 is TGTGCCAGCAGCAGGCCAACTAGCGGGGGAATGGGTGAGCAGTTCTTC. This encodes CASSRPTSGGMGEQFF. The chain links TRBV5-4 to TRBJ2-1; TRBD2 matches 11 bases. This CDR3 spans 16 amino acids. CDR1 is SGHNT and CDR2 is YYREEE in the germline V gene (reference sequence). V was clipped by 4 bases and J by 9 bases; unmatched bases: 12.

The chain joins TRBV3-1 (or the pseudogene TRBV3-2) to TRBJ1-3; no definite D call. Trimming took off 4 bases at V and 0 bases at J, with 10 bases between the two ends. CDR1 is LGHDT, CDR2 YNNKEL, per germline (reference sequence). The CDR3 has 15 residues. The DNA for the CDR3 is TGTGCCAGCAGCCTCCGGGTCCCCTCTGGAAACACCATATATTTT. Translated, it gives CASSLRVPSGNTIYF.

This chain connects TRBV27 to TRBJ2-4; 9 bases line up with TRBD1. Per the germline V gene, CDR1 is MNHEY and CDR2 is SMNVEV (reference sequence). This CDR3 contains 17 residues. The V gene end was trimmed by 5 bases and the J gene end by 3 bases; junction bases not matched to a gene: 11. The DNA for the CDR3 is TGTGCCAGCAGTCGCGACACCCCGACAGGGGGCAAAAACATTCAGTACTTC. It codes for CASSRDTPTGGKNIQYF.

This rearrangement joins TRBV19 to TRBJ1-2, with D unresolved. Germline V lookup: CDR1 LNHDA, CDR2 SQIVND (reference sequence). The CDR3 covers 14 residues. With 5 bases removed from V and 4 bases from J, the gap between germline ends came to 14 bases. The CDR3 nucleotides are TGTGCCAGTAGTCGAATTCAGGCCGGCTATGGCTACACCTTC. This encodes CASSRIQAGYGYTF.

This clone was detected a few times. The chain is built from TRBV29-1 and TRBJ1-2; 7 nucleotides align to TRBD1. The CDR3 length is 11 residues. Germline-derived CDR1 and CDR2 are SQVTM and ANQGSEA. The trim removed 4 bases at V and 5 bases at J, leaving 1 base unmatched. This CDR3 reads CSVGQGYGYTF. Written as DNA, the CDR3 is TGCAGCGTTGGACAGGGTTATGGCTACACCTTC.

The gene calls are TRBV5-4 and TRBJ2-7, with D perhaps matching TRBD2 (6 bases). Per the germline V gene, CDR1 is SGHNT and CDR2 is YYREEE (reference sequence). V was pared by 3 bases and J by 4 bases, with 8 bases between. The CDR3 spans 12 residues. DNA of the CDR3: TGTGCCAGCAGCTCAGGAGGGTACGAGCAGTACTTC. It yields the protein CASSSGGYEQYF.

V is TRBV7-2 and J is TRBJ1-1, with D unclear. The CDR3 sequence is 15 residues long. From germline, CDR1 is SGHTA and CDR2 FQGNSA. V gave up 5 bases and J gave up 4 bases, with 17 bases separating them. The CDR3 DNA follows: TGTGCCAGCAGCCAAAGACGGGTAATAATCACTGAAGCTTTCTTT. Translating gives CASSQRRVIITEAFF.

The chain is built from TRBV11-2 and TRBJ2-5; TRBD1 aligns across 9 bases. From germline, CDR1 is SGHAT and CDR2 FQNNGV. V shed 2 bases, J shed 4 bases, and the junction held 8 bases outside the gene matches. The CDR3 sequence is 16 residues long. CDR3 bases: TGTGCCAGCAGCTTAATAAGAACAGGGGGCAGAGAGACCCAGTACTTC. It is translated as CASSLIRTGGRETQYF. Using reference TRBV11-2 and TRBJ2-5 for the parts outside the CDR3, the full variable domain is EAGVAQSPRYKIIEKRQSVAFWCNPISGHATLYWYQQILGQGPKLLIQFQNNGVVDDSQLPKDRFSAERLKGVDSTLKIQPAKLEDSAVYLCASSLIRTGGRETQYFGPGTRLLVL.

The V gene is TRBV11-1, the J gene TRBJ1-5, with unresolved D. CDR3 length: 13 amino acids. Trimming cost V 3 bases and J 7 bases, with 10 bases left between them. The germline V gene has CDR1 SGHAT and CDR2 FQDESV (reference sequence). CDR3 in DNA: TGTGCCAGCAGCTTGCAGCCGGGGCAGCCCCAGCATTTT. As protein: CASSLQPGQPQHF.

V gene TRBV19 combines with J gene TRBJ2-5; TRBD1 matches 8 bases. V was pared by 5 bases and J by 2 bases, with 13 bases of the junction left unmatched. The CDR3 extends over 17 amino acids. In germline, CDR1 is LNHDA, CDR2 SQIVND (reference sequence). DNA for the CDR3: TGTGCCAGTAGTTCCCGCCCCGACAGGGGTCGTCAAGAGACCCAGTACTTC. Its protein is CASSSRPDRGRQETQYF.

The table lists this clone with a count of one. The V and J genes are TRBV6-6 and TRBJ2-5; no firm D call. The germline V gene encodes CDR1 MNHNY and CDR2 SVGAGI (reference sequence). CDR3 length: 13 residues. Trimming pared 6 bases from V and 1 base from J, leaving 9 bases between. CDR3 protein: CASRIGAQETQYF. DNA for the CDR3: TGTGCCAGCAGGATCGGAGCCCAAGAGACCCAGTACTTC.

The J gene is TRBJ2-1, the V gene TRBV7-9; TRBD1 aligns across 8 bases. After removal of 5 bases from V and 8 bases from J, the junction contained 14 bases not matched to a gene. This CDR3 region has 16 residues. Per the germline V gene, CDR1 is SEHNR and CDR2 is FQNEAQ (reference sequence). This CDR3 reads CASSLNRGQGGHEQFF. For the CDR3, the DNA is TGTGCCAGCAGCCTTAACAGAGGACAGGGTGGCCATGAGCAGTTCTTC. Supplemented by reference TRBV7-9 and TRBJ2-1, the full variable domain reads DTGVSQNPRHKITKRGQNVTFRCDPISEHNRLYWYRQTLGQGPEFLTYFQNEAQLEKSRLLSDRFSAERPKGSFSTLEIQRTEQGDSAMYLCASSLNRGQGGHEQFFGPGTRLTVL.

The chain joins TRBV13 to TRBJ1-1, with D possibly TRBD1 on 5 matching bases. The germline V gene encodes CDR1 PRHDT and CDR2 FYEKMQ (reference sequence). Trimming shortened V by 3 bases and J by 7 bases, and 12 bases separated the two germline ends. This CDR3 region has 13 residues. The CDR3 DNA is TGTGCCAGCAGCTTGGGGCAGGGCTATGAAGCTTTCTTT. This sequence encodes CASSLGQGYEAFF.

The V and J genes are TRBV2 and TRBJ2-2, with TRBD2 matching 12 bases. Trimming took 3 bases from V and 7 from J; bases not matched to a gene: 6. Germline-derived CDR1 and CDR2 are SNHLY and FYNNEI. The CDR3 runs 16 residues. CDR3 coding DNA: TGTGCCAGCAGTGAGACTAGCGGGGGTGAGGGCGGGGAGCTGTTTTTT. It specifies CASSETSGGEGGELFF. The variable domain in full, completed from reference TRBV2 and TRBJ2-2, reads EPEVTQTPSHQVTQMGQEVILRCVPISNHLYFYWYRQILGQKVEFLVSFYNNEISEKSEIFDDQFSVERPDGSNFTLKIRSTKLEDSAMYFCASSETSGGEGGELFFGEGSRLTVL.

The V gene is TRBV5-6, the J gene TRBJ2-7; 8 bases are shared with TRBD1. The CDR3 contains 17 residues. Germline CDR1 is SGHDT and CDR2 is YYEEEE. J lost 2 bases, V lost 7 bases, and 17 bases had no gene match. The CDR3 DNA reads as TGTGCCAGCTCACGCCTTATCCGGGACAGGAACCCCTACGAGCAGTACTTC. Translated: CASSRLIRDRNPYEQYF.

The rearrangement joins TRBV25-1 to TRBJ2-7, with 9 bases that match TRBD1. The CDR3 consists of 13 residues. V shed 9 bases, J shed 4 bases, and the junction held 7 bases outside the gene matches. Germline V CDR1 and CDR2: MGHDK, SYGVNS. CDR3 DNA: TGTGCCAGACCGGGACAGGGCACATACGAGCAGTACTTC. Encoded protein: CARPGQGTYEQYF.

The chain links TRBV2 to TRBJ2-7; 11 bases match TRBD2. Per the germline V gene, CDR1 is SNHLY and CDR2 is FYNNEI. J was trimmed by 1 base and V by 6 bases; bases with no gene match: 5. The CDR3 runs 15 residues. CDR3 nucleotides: TGTGCCAGCAGGGCTAGCGGGGGGACATCCTACGAGCAGTACTTC. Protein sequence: CASRASGGTSYEQYF.

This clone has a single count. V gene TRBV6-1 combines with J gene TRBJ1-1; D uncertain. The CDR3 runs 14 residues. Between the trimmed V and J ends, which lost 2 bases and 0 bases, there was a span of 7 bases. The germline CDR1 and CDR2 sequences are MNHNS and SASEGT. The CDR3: CASSELGLNTEAFF. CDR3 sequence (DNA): TGTGCCAGCAGTGAATTGGGCTTGAACACTGAAGCTTTCTTT.

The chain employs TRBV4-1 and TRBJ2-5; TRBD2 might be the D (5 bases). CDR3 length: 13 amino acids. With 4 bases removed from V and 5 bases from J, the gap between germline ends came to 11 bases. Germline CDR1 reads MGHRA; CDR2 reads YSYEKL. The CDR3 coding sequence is TGCGCCAGCAGCCCAGTTCGCGGGGAGACCCAGTACTTC. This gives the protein CASSPVRGETQYF.

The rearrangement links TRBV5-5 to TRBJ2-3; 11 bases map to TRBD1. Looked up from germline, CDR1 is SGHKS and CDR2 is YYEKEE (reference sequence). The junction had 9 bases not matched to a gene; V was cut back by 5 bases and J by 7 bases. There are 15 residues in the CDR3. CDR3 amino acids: CASSEDRGRQNTQYF. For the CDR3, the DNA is TGTGCCAGCAGTGAGGACAGGGGGCGCCAAAATACGCAGTATTTT.

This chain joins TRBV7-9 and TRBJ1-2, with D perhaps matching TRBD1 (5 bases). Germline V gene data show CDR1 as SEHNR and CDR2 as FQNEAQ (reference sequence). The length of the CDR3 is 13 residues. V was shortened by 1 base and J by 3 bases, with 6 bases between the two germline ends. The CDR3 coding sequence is TGTGCCAGCAGCTTAGGCAGGGACTATGGCTACACCTTC. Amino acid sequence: CASSLGRDYGYTF.

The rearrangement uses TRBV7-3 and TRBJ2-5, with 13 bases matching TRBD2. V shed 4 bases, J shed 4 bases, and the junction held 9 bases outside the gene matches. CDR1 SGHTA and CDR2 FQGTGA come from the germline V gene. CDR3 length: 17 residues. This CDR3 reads CASSWGLAGLSGETQYF. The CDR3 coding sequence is TGTGCCAGCAGCTGGGGACTAGCGGGACTAAGCGGAGAGACCCAGTACTTC.

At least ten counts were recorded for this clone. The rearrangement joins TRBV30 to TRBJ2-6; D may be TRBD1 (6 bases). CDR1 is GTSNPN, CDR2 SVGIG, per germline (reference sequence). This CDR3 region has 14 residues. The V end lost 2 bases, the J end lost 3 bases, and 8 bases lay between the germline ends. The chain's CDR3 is CAWSRGSGANVLTF. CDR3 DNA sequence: TGTGCCTGGAGTAGGGGGAGTGGGGCCAACGTCCTGACTTTC.

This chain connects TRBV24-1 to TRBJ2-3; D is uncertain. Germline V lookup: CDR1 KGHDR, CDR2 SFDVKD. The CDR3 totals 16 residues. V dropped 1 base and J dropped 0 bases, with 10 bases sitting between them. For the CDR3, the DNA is TGTGCCACCAGTGATTTACGGTTTGCTAGCACAGATACGCAGTATTTT. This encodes CATSDLRFASTDTQYF.

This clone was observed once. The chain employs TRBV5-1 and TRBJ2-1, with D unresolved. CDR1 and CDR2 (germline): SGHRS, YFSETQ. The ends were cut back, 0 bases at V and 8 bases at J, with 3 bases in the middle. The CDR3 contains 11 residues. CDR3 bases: TGCGCCAGCAGCTTGGCTTATGAGCAGTTCTTC. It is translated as CASSLAYEQFF.

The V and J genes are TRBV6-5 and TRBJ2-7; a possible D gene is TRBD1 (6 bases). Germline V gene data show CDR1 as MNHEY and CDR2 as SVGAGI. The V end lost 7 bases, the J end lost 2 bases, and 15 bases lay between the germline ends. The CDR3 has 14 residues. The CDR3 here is CASTRDISTYEQYF. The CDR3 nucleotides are TGTGCCAGCACCCGGGACATAAGCACCTACGAGCAGTACTTC.